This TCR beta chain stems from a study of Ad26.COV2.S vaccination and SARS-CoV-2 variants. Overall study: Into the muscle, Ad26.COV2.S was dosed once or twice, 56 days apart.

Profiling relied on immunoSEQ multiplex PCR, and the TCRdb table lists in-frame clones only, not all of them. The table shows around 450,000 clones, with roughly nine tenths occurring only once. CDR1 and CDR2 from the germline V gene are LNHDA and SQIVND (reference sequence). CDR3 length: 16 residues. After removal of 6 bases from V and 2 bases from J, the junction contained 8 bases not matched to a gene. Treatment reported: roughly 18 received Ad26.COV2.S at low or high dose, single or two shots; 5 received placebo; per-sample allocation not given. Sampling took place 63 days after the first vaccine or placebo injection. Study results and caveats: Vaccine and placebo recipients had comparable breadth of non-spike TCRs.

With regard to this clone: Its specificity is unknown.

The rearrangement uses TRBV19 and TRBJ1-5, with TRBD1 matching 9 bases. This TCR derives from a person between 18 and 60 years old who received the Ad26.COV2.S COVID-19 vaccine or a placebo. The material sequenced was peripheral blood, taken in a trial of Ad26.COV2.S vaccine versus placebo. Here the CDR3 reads CASSLHRDRGNQPQHF. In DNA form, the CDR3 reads TGTGCCAGTAGCTTACACCGGGACAGGGGCAATCAGCCCCAGCATTTT.